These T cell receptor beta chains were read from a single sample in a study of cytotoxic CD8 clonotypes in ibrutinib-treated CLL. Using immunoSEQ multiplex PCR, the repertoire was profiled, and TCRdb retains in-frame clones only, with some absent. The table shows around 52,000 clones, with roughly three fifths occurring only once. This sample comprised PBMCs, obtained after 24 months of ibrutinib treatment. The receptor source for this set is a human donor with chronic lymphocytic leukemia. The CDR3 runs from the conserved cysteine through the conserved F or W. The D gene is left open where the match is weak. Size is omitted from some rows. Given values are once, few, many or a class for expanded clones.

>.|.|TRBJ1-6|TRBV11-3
TGTGCCAGCAGCTTAGACGGGACATCACCCCTCCACTTT
CASSLDGTSPLHF
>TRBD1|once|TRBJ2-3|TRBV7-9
TGTGCCAGCAGCTTCCAGGGGGCGAGCACAGATACGCAGTATTTT
CASSFQGASTDTQYF
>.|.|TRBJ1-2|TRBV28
TGTGCCAGCAGTTGGCGACCGCTCTATGGCTACACCTTC
CASSWRPLYGYTF
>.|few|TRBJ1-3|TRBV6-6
TGTGCCAGCAACAACCAACCGTCGGGACGATACACCATATATTTT
CASNNQPSGRYTIYF
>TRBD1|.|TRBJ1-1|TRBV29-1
TGCAGCGTCAGACGACAGGGAGACACTGAAGCTTTCTTT
CSVRRQGDTEAFF
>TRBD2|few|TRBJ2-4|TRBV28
TGTGCCAGCAGTCCGCTCCCCGTTTTGGCGGGAGAGGTCATTCAGTACTTC
CASSPLPVLAGEVIQYF
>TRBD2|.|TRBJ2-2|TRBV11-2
TGTGCCAGCAGCCCTAGCGGCACCGGGGAGCTGTTTTTT
CASSPSGTGELFF
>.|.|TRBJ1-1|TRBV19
TGTGCCAGTACTACAGGGTCGGCAGCTTTCTTT
CASTTGSAAFF
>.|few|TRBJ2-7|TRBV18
TGTGCCAGCTCACCGGGAACGGCGCAGTACTTC
CASSPGTAQYF
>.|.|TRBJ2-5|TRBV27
TGTGCCAGCAGCTCCGGACGGACCAAACAAGAGACCCAGTACTTC
CASSSGRTKQETQYF
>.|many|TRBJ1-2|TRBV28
TGTGCCAGCTTAACAGGGAGTGAAAGCTACACCTTC
CASLTGSESYTF
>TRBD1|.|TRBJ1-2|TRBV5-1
TGCGCCAGCAGCCAACCTGGACAGGCCCTTCATGGCTACACCTTC
CASSQPGQALHGYTF
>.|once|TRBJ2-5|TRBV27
TGTGCCAGCAGTTTAGAGGGGCCCGGGACCCAGTACTTC
CASSLEGPGTQYF
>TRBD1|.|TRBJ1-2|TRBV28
TGTGCCAGCATCGGGACAGGGGCCGTCTATGGCTACACCTTC
CASIGTGAVYGYTF
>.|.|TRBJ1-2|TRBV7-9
TGTGCCAGCAGCCTCCAGGCGCAGTACTACACCTTC
CASSLQAQYYTF
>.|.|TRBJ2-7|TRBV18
TGTGCCAGCTCACAAGGGTTCGAGCAGTACTTC
CASSQGFEQYF
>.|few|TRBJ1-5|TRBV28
TGTGCCAGCAGTCCCGACCCCCTTGAGCCCCAGCATTTT
CASSPDPLEPQHF
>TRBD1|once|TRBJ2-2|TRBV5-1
TGCGCCAGCGGGACAGCGCACACCGGGGAGCTGTTTTTT
CASGTAHTGELFF
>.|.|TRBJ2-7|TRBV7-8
TGTGCCAGCAGCTTATCCGGGAGCTCCTACGAGCAGTACTTC
CASSLSGSSYEQYF
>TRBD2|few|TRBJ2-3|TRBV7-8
TGTGCCAGCAGCTTCGGGGGGTTCACAGATACGCAGTATTTT
CASSFGGFTDTQYF
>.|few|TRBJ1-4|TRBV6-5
TGTGCCAGCAGTCCCACCTTAACTAATGAAAAACTGTTTTTT
CASSPTLTNEKLFF
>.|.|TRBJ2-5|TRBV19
TGTGCCAGTAGTATGGGGGCCGGCAGGGAGACCCAGTACTTC
CASSMGAGRETQYF
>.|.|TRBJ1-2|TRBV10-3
TGTGCCATCAGTGAGGGTTGGGGAAGAGGCTACACCTTC
CAISEGWGRGYTF
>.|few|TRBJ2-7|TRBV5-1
TGCGCCAGCAGCCGAGACGCAACCTCCTACGAGCAGTACTTC
CASSRDATSYEQYF
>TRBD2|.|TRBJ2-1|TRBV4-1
TGCGCCAGCAGCCCTAGCGGGGGGGCCCCCTACAATGAGCAGTTCTTC
CASSPSGGAPYNEQFF
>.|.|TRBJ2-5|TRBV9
TGTGCCAGCAGCCAGACGTGGCAGGGGCGAGGGGAGACCCAGTACTTC
CASSQTWQGRGETQYF
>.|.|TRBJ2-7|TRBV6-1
TGTGCCAGCTGCCTATCCAGCCCCTACGAGCAGTACTTC
CASCLSSPYEQYF
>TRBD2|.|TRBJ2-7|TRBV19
TGTGCCAGTATCCCCGATGAGCGGGAGGGCCACGAGCAGTACTTC
CASIPDEREGHEQYF
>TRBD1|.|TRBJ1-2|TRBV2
TGTGCCAGCAGTGAACGGGGACAGCTCTATGGCTACACCTTC
CASSERGQLYGYTF
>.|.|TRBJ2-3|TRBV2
TGTGCCAGCAGTGAGTCCCGGACTGGGCGGGATACGCAGTATTTT
CASSESRTGRDTQYF
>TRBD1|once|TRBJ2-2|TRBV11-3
TGTGCCAGCAGCTTCACCGGGACAGGGCGGAACACCGGGGAGCTGTTTTTT
CASSFTGTGRNTGELFF
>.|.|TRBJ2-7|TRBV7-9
TGTGCCAGCAGCTTAGCGCTAAGAGCTCAGGGGGAGCAGTACTTC
CASSLALRAQGEQYF
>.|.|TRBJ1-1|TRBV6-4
TGTGCCAGGGTTTCGGTAAACACTGAAGCTTTCTTT
CARVSVNTEAFF